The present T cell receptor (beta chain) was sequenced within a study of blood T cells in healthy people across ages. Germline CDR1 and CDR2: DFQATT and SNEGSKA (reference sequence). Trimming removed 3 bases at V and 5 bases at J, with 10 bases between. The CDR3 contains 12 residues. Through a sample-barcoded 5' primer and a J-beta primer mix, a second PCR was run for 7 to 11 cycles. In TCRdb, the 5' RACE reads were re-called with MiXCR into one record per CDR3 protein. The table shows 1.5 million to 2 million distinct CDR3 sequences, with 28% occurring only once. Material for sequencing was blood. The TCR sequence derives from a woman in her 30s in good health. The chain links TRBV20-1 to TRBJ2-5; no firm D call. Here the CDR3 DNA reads TGCAGTGCTAGTCCTAGTCGGGAGACCCAGTACTTC. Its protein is CSASPSRETQYF.